This paragraph covers one T cell receptor (beta chain) sequence. The sample is drawn from a study of T cells in Graves' hyperthyroidism and ophthalmopathy. Study in general: Before any treatment, at initial diagnosis, peripheral blood was collected.

Germline CDR1 DFQATT, CDR2 SNEGSKA (reference sequence). The CDR3 loop spans 14 amino acids. Unmatched junction bases numbered 7, after V lost 2 bases and J lost 5 bases. It was RNA transcripts that yielded the amplified TCR beta CDR3 regions. Primed by the HTBI set, a first-round RT-PCR was run on the TCR CDR3. TCRdb itself ran the multiplex PCR reads through MiXCR, one entry per CDR3 protein. The data hold more than 550,000 distinct CDR3 sequences, with around 15% observed a single time. Uncontrolled infection, other autoimmune disease, pregnancy or lactation barred patients from enrollment. This TCR derives from a man in his fifties or sixties with Graves' hyperthyroidism. The chain joins TRBV20-1 to TRBJ2-7, with TRBD1 matching 9 bases. The material sequenced was blood. Here the CDR3 DNA reads TGCAGTGCTAGAATACCGGGACAGGGACACGAGCAGTACTTC. Amino acid sequence: CSARIPGQGHEQYF.